Below, one TCR beta chain is given with its context. Its matching antigen is unknown. Primers: 60 Vbeta forward and 13 Jbeta reverse. Repertoires were generated with immunoSEQ multiplex PCR, while TCRdb's copy carries only in-frame clones and drops some. This table has some 150,000 clones, about 81% appearing once. This entry is derived from a study of cytomegalovirus exposure and HLA in healthy donors. The germline gives CDR1 SGDLS, CDR2 YYNGEE. With 3 bases clipped from V and 5 bases from J, the junction kept 1 base outside the gene matches. CDR3 length equals 12 residues. Findings and caveats of the study: In vitro work confirmed that a few CMV-associated chains recognize CMV antigens. There was a cluster of highly shared sequence variants that was likely a sequencing artifact. In a later analysis, compared with equally common non-associated chains, HLA-associated beta chains were more expanded. Presence/absence results assume similar sequencing depth per donor, which may not hold.

Material for sequencing was PBMCs. The chain has TRBV9 and TRBJ1-2; 7 positions agree with TRBD1. This TCR derives from a woman aged 45 to 65 in good health and CMV-seropositive. The CDR3 DNA reads as TGTGCCAGCAGCGGGGACAGATATGGCTACACCTTC. Its protein product is CASSGDRYGYTF.